Listed below are T cell receptor beta chains from one sample, sequenced in a study of T cell changes during pregnancy in multiple sclerosis. TCRdb keeps only in-frame clones here, not all; method: immunoSEQ multiplex PCR. The sample yields under 80,000 clones, roughly 94% seen once. The source was peripheral blood, collected in the third trimester of pregnancy. The receptors derive from a female donor with multiple sclerosis, enrolled in a pregnancy study. CDR3s leave out the opening cysteine and the closing phenylalanine or tryptophan. Each record gives: clone size, J gene, V gene, CDR3 protein. Clone size is stated in some rows and not others, as once, few, many or a class when expanded.

clone size: NA; J gene: TRBJ1-6; V gene: TRBV5-5; CDR3 protein: ASSREITWNSPLH
clone size: NA; J gene: TRBJ2-1; V gene: TRBV9; CDR3 protein: ASSVRAGVGNEQF
clone size: once; J gene: TRBJ2-5; V gene: TRBV5-4; CDR3 protein: ASSLALSLETQY
clone size: NA; J gene: TRBJ2-7; V gene: TRBV7-9; CDR3 protein: ASIQTGGTYEQY
clone size: NA; J gene: TRBJ2-7; V gene: TRBV2; CDR3 protein: ASSERRGSYEQY
clone size: NA; J gene: TRBJ1-5; V gene: TRBV28; CDR3 protein: ASSLPTRGNQPQH
clone size: NA; J gene: TRBJ1-4; V gene: TRBV5-5; CDR3 protein: ASSLEAGGGEKLF
clone size: NA; J gene: TRBJ2-7; V gene: TRBV7-2; CDR3 protein: ASSSKYERSGYEQY
clone size: NA; J gene: TRBJ1-1; V gene: TRBV7-3; CDR3 protein: ASSSQGTNTEAF
clone size: NA; J gene: TRBJ2-3; V gene: TRBV19; CDR3 protein: ASSQIGGGTSTDTQY
clone size: NA; J gene: TRBJ1-5; V gene: TRBV2; CDR3 protein: ASSEGGGKHQPQH